This T cell receptor beta chain emerged from a study of cytomegalovirus exposure and HLA in healthy donors. Looking at the study overall: Across about 400 genotyped donors, approximately 80% landed in the Caucasian-associated ancestry cluster.

V was pared by 0 bases and J by 3 bases, with 5 bases of the junction left unmatched. The CDR3 consists of 15 residues. This clone showed up just a few times. Its antigen is as yet unknown. The PCR employed 60 Vbeta primers together with 13 Jbeta primers. The repertoire was sequenced with immunoSEQ multiplex PCR; TCRdb's copy has only in-frame clones and lacks some. The sample lists approximately 170,000 clones; roughly 70% were seen once. Findings of the study overall: Across HLA loci, a later analysis found differing TCR association rates, with DRB1 most and HLA-C fewest. It was reported that TCR beta sequences correctly inferred the HLA-A and HLA-B alleles for most subjects.

The gene calls are TRBV5-3 and TRBJ2-7, with 8 nucleotides matching TRBD2. TRBV5-3 is labeled an ORF, and its function is uncertain. Material: PBMCs. The origin of this receptor is a woman between 40 and 55 years old in good health and CMV-seropositive. CDR3 bases: TGTGCCAGAAGCTTGGACCCCGGGGGGGACTACGAGCAGTACTTC. Protein: CARSLDPGGDYEQYF.